One and the same sample provided the 32 T cell receptor beta chains below, sequenced in a study of human T cells and chemical hapten exposure. Time point described: patch test 2, 6 weeks after DPC sensitization. Treatment given: therapeutic diphenylcyclopropenone sensitization with weekly scalp DPC. TCRdb re-called the RACE reads through MiXCR, storing one row per CDR3 protein. The table has about 140,000 distinct CDR3 sequences, 12% seen once; the top ten hold around 1.4%. The material was whole blood, obtained in connection with sensitization to the hapten diphenylcyclopropenone (DPC). Every receptor here comes from a woman aged 50 to 65 with alopecia areata. Some clones in this sample may be carry-over from other donors' samples.

V usage is TRBV11-2 and J usage is TRBJ2-5, with TRBD2 identical over 10 bases. Germline CDR1 is SGHAT and CDR2 is FQNNGV. J was trimmed by 7 bases and V by 0 bases; bases with no gene match: 2. The CDR3 consists of 14 residues. The CDR3 region is CASSLDPSGRTQYF. In nucleotides, the CDR3 is TGTGCCAGCAGCTTAGATCCTAGCGGGAGGACCCAGTACTTC.

This clonotype has ten or more counts. This chain connects TRBV20-1 to TRBJ1-2, with D maybe TRBD1 (5 bases). The CDR3 consists of 14 residues. Germline CDR1 reads DFQATT; CDR2 reads SNEGSKA (reference sequence). V was clipped by 2 bases and J by 4 bases, with 14 bases between them. CDR3 DNA sequence: TGCAGTGCTAGAAGGTCGGAGGGGATCTATGGCTACACCTTC. The encoded protein is CSARRSEGIYGYTF.

The rearrangement joins TRBV28 to TRBJ2-1; maybe TRBD1 (6 bases). V gave up 8 bases and J gave up 13 bases, with 18 bases separating them. Per the germline V gene, CDR1 is MDHEN and CDR2 is SYDVKM. This CDR3 spans 12 amino acids. In DNA form, the CDR3 reads TGTGCCAGCCTTGGACTGGGGGCACGCCAGTTCTTC. It encodes CASLGLGARQFF.

This chain connects TRBV5-5 to TRBJ2-6, with 9 bases matching TRBD1. From germline, CDR1 is SGHKS and CDR2 YYEKEE (reference sequence). This CDR3 has 18 amino acids. Unmatched junction bases numbered 14, after V lost 4 bases and J lost 6 bases. CDR3 loop: CASSPLGDRASEANVLTF. CDR3 in DNA: TGTGCCAGCAGCCCCCTAGGGGACAGGGCCTCGGAGGCCAACGTCCTGACTTTC.

Details on this clonotype: Germline and junction disagree at one end, which may indicate a read error. The rearrangement links TRBV14 to TRBJ1-5, with D perhaps TRBD1 (5 bases). There are 15 residues in the CDR3. CDR1 is SGHDN, CDR2 FVKESK, per germline. CDR3 nucleotides: TGTGCCAGCAGCCAAGGGGGCTGGGGCAATCAGCCCCAGCGTTTT. Translation gives CASSQGGWGNQPQRF.

This clonotype was recorded at least ten times. The gene calls are TRBV6-5 and TRBJ2-3, with D unresolved. Germline CDR1 reads MNHEY; CDR2 reads SVGAGI. The CDR3 has 13 amino acids. The germline V and J ends were trimmed by 6 bases and 2 bases, with 9 bases remaining between them. The CDR3 nucleotides are TGTGCCAGCAGGTCGGGCTTCACAGATACGCAGTATTTT. Protein: CASRSGFTDTQYF.

V gene TRBV19 combines with J gene TRBJ2-5; 7 positions match TRBD1. This CDR3 comprises 15 residues. V lost 3 bases, J lost 2 bases, and 6 bases stayed unmatched. Germline values: CDR1 LNHDA, CDR2 SQIVND (reference sequence). For the CDR3, the DNA is TGTGCCAGTAGTATTGAGGGGGCCGGGCAAGAGACCCAGTACTTC. It codes for CASSIEGAGQETQYF.

This clonotype was counted only a few times. V gene TRBV5-1 combines with J gene TRBJ2-1; no clear D. The CDR3 loop spans 15 amino acids. The germline CDR1 and CDR2 sequences are SGHRS and YFSETQ. Trimming cost V 2 bases and J 0 bases, with 9 bases left between them. CDR3 loop: CASSLEAFSYNEQFF. Written as DNA, the CDR3 is TGCGCCAGCAGCTTAGAAGCTTTCTCCTACAATGAGCAGTTCTTC.

Regarding this clonotype: A read error may produce the germline difference seen at one junction end. This chain links TRBV6-5 with TRBJ1-1; D is ambiguous. This CDR3 has 15 amino acids. Looked up from germline, CDR1 is MNHEY and CDR2 is SVGAGI. This CDR3 is CASSYSAGMRTEVFF. In DNA form, the CDR3 reads TGTGCCAGCAGTTACTCGGCAGGTATGAGGACTGAAGTTTTCTTT.

This clonotype has more than one count but fewer than ten. This sequence joins TRBV5-4 and TRBJ2-1; D remains ambiguous. Trimming cost V 4 bases and J 6 bases, with 17 bases left between them. Germline V gene data show CDR1 as SGHNT and CDR2 as YYREEE (reference sequence). The CDR3 extends over 15 amino acids. The CDR3 bases are TGTGCCAGCAGCGCCCGTGCTAGTCAGTCCAATGAGCAGTTCTTC. It encodes CASSARASQSNEQFF. Full variable domain (missing parts from reference TRBV5-4 and TRBJ2-1): ETGVTQSPTHLIKTRGQQVTLRCSSQSGHNTVSWYQQALGQGPQFIFQYYREEENGRGNFPPRFSGLQFPNYSSELNVNALELDDSALYLCASSARASQSNEQFFGPGTRLTVL.

This clonotype has a count of ten or more. V is TRBV5-4 and J is TRBJ2-7; TRBD1 matches at 7 bases. The CDR3 length is 15 residues. Germline V gene lookup returns CDR1 SGHNT and CDR2 YYREEE (reference sequence). Trimming cost V 3 bases and J 3 bases; bases outside gene matches: 9. The chain's CDR3 is CASSSRRDSIYEQYF. The DNA for the CDR3 is TGTGCCAGCAGCTCCCGCCGGGACAGTATCTACGAGCAGTACTTC.

The genes are TRBV2 and TRBJ2-7; D ambiguous. V was cut by 8 bases and J by 3 bases, with 17 bases left in between. The V gene's germline CDR1 is SNHLY and CDR2 FYNNEI. CDR3 length equals 14 residues. CDR3 in amino acids: CASAGSGLGYEQYF. In DNA form, the CDR3 reads TGTGCCAGCGCCGGGTCCGGGCTTGGCTACGAGCAGTACTTC.

This clonotype was detected a few times. The J gene is TRBJ2-5, the V gene TRBV20-1, with 9 bases identical to TRBD2. V lost 6 bases, J lost 4 bases, and 3 bases stayed unmatched. The V gene's germline CDR1 is DFQATT and CDR2 SNEGSKA (reference sequence). The CDR3 totals 12 residues. This chain's CDR3 is CSAALAGETQYF. Written as DNA, the CDR3 is TGCAGTGCGGCACTAGCGGGAGAGACCCAGTACTTC.

This clonotype was found a few times. The chain employs TRBV5-1 and TRBJ2-5; 8 positions match TRBD2. V trimming: 5 bases; J trimming: 1 base; junction bases outside the gene matches: 10. CDR3 size: 16 residues. Germline CDR1 SGHRS, CDR2 YFSETQ. In nucleotides, the CDR3 is TGCGCCAGCAGTTTCAGAGCGGGAGACGGCCAAGAGACCCAGTACTTC. It codes for CASSFRAGDGQETQYF.

Many counts were recorded for this clonotype. The genes are TRBV27 and TRBJ1-1, with D tentatively TRBD1 (6 bases). The germline V and J ends were trimmed by 4 bases and 2 bases, with 14 bases remaining between them. The length of the CDR3 is 15 residues. The V gene's germline CDR1 is MNHEY and CDR2 SMNVEV (reference sequence). CDR3 in DNA: TGTGCCAGCAGTTCGCCCGGGGACACCAACACTGAAGCTTTCTTT. Protein sequence: CASSSPGDTNTEAFF.

There are many counts of this clonotype. V gene TRBV3-1 combines with J gene TRBJ2-5; 9 bases align to TRBD2. The length of the CDR3 is 15 residues. Germline V lookup: CDR1 LGHDT, CDR2 YNNKEL (reference sequence). J gave up 6 bases and V 0 bases, and 5 bases lay outside the gene matches. The DNA for the CDR3 is TGTGCCAGCAGCCAAGATCCGGGACTAGCAAAGACCCAGTACTTC. Its protein is CASSQDPGLAKTQYF.

The chain carries TRBV28 and TRBJ2-7, with 9 bases lining up with TRBD1. The CDR3 runs 16 residues. Germline CDR1 is MDHEN and CDR2 is SYDVKM. The trim removed 6 bases at V and 0 bases at J, leaving 9 bases unmatched. CDR3 protein: CASRRTGQGSSYEQYF. CDR3 sequence (DNA): TGTGCCAGCAGGAGAACGGGACAGGGTAGCTCCTACGAGCAGTACTTC.

This clonotype was seen many times. The chain is built from TRBV2 and TRBJ2-1; 10 positions match TRBD2. V lost 3 bases to trimming and J lost 6 bases; unmatched junction nucleotides: 5. This CDR3 spans 15 amino acids. Germline V gives CDR1 SNHLY, CDR2 FYNNEI. CDR3 nucleotide sequence: TGTGCCAGCAGTGAGCTGCTAGCGGGAGCCAATGAGCAGTTCTTC. It translates to CASSELLAGANEQFF. The complete variable domain, with remaining parts taken from reference TRBV2 and TRBJ2-1, reads EPEVTQTPSHQVTQMGQEVILRCVPISNHLYFYWYRQILGQKVEFLVSFYNNEISEKSEIFDDQFSVERPDGSNFTLKIRSTKLEDSAMYFCASSELLAGANEQFFGPGTRLTVL.

This clonotype occurred many times. The V gene is TRBV11-2, the J gene TRBJ2-1; 12 bases map to TRBD2. Trimming cost V 2 bases and J 5 bases; bases outside gene matches: 1. The CDR3 sequence is 15 residues long. Per germline, CDR1 SGHAT and CDR2 FQNNGV. CDR3 in amino acids: CASSLLAGGNNEQFF. For the CDR3, the DNA is TGTGCCAGCAGCTTACTAGCGGGAGGGAACAATGAGCAGTTCTTC. Full variable domain (outside the CDR3, taken from reference TRBV11-2 and TRBJ2-1): EAGVAQSPRYKIIEKRQSVAFWCNPISGHATLYWYQQILGQGPKLLIQFQNNGVVDDSQLPKDRFSAERLKGVDSTLKIQPAKLEDSAVYLCASSLLAGGNNEQFFGPGTRLTVL.

This clonotype has only a few counts. The chain uses TRBV28 and TRBJ1-1; 7 bases match TRBD1. The V segment lost 7 bases and the J segment 5 bases; nucleotides outside the gene matches: 16. Germline CDR1 MDHEN, CDR2 SYDVKM. The CDR3 has 16 residues. DNA for the CDR3: TGTGCCAGCAAAGGTCGGATCGGGGCAGGGGGAACTGAAGCTTTCTTT. Translated: CASKGRIGAGGTEAFF. The full variable domain, rest sourced from reference TRBV28 and TRBJ1-1, is DVKVTQSSRYLVKRTGEKVFLECVQDMDHENMFWYRQDPGLGLRLIYFSYDVKMKEKGDIPEGYSVSREKKERFSLILESASTNQTSMYLCASKGRIGAGGTEAFFGQGTRLTVV.

This clonotype was picked up many times. This chain links TRBV3-1 with TRBJ2-2; D call uncertain. V was trimmed by 2 bases and J by 6 bases, leaving 10 bases between them. Germline loops: CDR1 LGHDT, CDR2 YNNKEL (reference sequence). The CDR3 sequence is 14 residues long. The CDR3 DNA reads as TGTGCCAGCAGCCAAAGTCGAATGGCCGGGGAGCTGTTTTTT. Translating gives CASSQSRMAGELFF.

This chain uses TRBV19 with TRBJ1-2, with D maybe TRBD1 (6 bases). The germline V gene has CDR1 LNHDA and CDR2 SQIVND (reference sequence). V lost 10 bases and J 9 bases, leaving 21 bases between the germline ends. This CDR3 is 13 amino acids long. CDR3 coding DNA: TGTGCCACTCAGTCAGGGGACCGGCGGAGCTACACCTTC. Translated: CATQSGDRRSYTF.

V usage is TRBV6-5 and J usage is TRBJ1-2; D is perhaps TRBD1 (6 bases). This CDR3 region has 14 residues. V lost 0 bases and J lost 8, with 13 bases in between. CDR1 and CDR2 (germline): MNHEY, SVGAGI. CDR3 loop: CASSYSRQARGYTF. The CDR3 nucleotides are TGTGCCAGCAGTTACTCCCGACAGGCCCGGGGCTACACCTTC.

Notes on this clonotype: At one end the junction does not follow the germline gene, possibly because of a read error. The chain uses TRBV2 and TRBJ2-5; D unresolved. Germline V gene sequence: CDR1 SNHLY, CDR2 FYNNEI. The CDR3 contains 13 residues. In DNA form, the CDR3 reads TGTGCCAGCGGTGAGGCCGCGCAAGAGACCCAGTACTTC. It translates to CASGEAAQETQYF.

This clonotype was picked up many times. The chain combines TRBV28 with TRBJ2-3, with D perhaps TRBD1 (6 bases). Per germline, CDR1 MDHEN and CDR2 SYDVKM. The length of the CDR3 is 15 residues. The germline V and J ends were trimmed by 8 bases and 1 base, with 16 bases remaining between them. This CDR3 reads CASDRRGVGTDTQYF. The CDR3 DNA reads TGTGCCAGCGATCGCAGGGGAGTCGGCACAGATACGCAGTATTTT.

This clonotype was recorded at least ten times. The chain joins TRBV7-2 to TRBJ2-1; TRBD2 aligns across 9 bases. The CDR3 is 15 residues long. The V gene end was trimmed by 5 bases and the J gene end by 6 bases; junction bases not matched to a gene: 8. The germline V gene has CDR1 SGHTA and CDR2 FQGNSA. CDR3 loop: CASSREREARNEQFF. Here the CDR3 DNA reads TGTGCCAGCAGCCGGGAGCGGGAGGCGCGCAATGAGCAGTTCTTC.

This clonotype showed up just a few times. The chain employs TRBV7-9 and TRBJ2-3; weak D call: TRBD2 (6 bases). The CDR3 consists of 12 residues. V gave up 2 bases and J gave up 8 bases, with 8 bases separating them. Germline loops: CDR1 SEHNR, CDR2 FQNEAQ (reference sequence). For the CDR3, the DNA is TGTGCCAGCAGCTTATCCGGGGGTACGCAGTATTTT. Its protein is CASSLSGGTQYF.

Concerning this clonotype itself: Mismatch with germline at one junction end may stem from a read error. The chain combines TRBV9 with TRBJ2-1; 7 bases align to TRBD2. Per germline, CDR1 SGDLS and CDR2 YYNGEE. The CDR3 has 22 amino acids. The CDR3 nucleotides are TGTGCCAGCAGCGTAGGGGGCTCTAGCGGAATCAATACAATGAGCAGTAGGAATGGGCAGTTCTTC. This codes for CASSVGGSSGINTMSSRNGQFF.

This clonotype has just a few counts. V and J are TRBV11-2 and TRBJ2-5, with D possibly TRBD2 on 6 matching bases. The germline CDR1 and CDR2 sequences are SGHAT and FQNNGV. CDR3 length equals 15 residues. V was clipped by 4 bases and J by 2 bases, with 14 bases between them. For the CDR3, the DNA is TGTGCCAGCAGCTCGAGTGGGGGGTTTCAAGAGACCCAGTACTTC. Residues: CASSSSGGFQETQYF.

This clonotype was recorded many times. The V gene is TRBV2, the J gene TRBJ1-5; 10 nucleotides agree with TRBD1. V dropped 0 bases and J dropped 4; count of bases not matched to a gene: 9. This CDR3 region has 18 residues. Germline-derived CDR1 and CDR2 are SNHLY and FYNNEI. The CDR3 is CASSEAPIGQGENQPQHF. DNA of the CDR3: TGTGCCAGCAGTGAAGCGCCAATCGGACAGGGGGAGAATCAGCCCCAGCATTTT.

This clonotype appeared a few times. The J gene is TRBJ1-6, the V gene TRBV4-1, with a tentative D call TRBD1 (5 bases). Germline lookup yields CDR1 MGHRA and CDR2 YSYEKL. Deletions cut 1 base from V and 10 bases from J, with 11 bases between. The CDR3 is 14 residues long. CDR3 DNA: TGCGCCAGCAGCCAAGGATCGGGGGGGTCACCCCTCCACTTT. It is translated as CASSQGSGGSPLHF.

The chain combines TRBV6-2 or TRBV6-3 with TRBJ2-7; possibly TRBD1 or TRBD2 for D (5 bases each). The CDR3 contains 15 residues. The germline gives CDR1 MNHEY, CDR2 SVGEGT. Trimming removed 4 bases from V and 5 bases from J, with 18 bases in between. Written as DNA, the CDR3 is TGTGCCAGCAGTTCCAATGAGGGGAGCGGCCACGAGCAGTACTTC. This encodes CASSSNEGSGHEQYF.